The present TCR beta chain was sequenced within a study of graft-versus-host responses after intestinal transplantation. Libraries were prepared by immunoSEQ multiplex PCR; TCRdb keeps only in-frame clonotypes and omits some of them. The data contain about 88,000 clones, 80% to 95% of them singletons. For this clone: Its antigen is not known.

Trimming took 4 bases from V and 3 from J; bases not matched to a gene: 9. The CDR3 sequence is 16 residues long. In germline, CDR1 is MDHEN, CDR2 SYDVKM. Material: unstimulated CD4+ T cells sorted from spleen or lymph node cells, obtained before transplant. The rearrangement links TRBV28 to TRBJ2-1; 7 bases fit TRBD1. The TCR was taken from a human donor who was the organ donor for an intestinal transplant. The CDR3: CASSSTGTAFYNEQFF. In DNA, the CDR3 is TGTGCCAGCAGTTCCACCGGGACAGCCTTCTACAATGAGCAGTTCTTC. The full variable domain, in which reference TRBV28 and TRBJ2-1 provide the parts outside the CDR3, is DVKVTQSSRYLVKRTGEKVFLECVQDMDHENMFWYRQDPGLGLRLIYFSYDVKMKEKGDIPEGYSVSREKKERFSLILESASTNQTSMYLCASSSTGTAFYNEQFFGPGTRLTVL.